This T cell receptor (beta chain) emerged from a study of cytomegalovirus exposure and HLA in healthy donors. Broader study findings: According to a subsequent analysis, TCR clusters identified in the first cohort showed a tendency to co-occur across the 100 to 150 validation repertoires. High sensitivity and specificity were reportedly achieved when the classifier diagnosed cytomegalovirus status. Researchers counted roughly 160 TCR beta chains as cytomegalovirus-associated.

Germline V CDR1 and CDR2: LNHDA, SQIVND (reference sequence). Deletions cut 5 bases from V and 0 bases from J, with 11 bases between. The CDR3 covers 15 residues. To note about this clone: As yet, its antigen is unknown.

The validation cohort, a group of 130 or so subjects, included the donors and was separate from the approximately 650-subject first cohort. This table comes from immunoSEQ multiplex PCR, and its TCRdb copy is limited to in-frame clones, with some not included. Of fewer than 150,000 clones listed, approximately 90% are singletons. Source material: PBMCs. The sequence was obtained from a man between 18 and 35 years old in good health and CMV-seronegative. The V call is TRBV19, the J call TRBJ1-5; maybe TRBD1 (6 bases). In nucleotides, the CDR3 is TGTGCCAGTAGTTCCCAGGGGTATAGCAATCAGCCCCAGCATTTT. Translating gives CASSSQGYSNQPQHF.